These T cell receptor beta chains were read from a single sample in a study of human thymus T cells. The assay was immunoSEQ multiplex PCR, and TCRdb's table has in-frame clones only and misses some. The sample yields about 130,000 clones, 90% to 95% seen once. The specimen sequenced was thymus tissue. All receptors derive from a boy under three years old with a congenital heart defect but otherwise immunologically healthy. CDR3s include the opening cysteine and the closing phenylalanine or tryptophan. The order of the fields is J gene, clone size, D gene, V gene, CDR3 protein, CDR3 DNA. A D gene is named only where the DNA matches it firmly. Size tells how often a clone was seen (once, few, many) or the class of an expanded clone, and some rows leave it out.

J: TRBJ2-7; size: NA; D: NA; V: TRBV7-9; CDR3: CASSLGGPYEQYF; DNA: TGTGCCAGCAGCTTGGGGGGCCCCTACGAGCAGTACTTC
J: TRBJ2-7; size: NA; D: TRBD1; V: TRBV4-3; CDR3: CASSQVEGGHEQYF; DNA: TGCGCCAGCAGCCAAGTGGAAGGGGGCCACGAGCAGTACTTC
J: TRBJ2-3; size: NA; D: TRBD2; V: TRBV30; CDR3: CAWSVSEASGGAEDTQYF; DNA: TGTGCCTGGAGTGTCTCAGAAGCTAGCGGGGGGGCCGAAGATACGCAGTATTTT
J: TRBJ1-5; size: NA; D: NA; V: TRBV18; CDR3: CASSTQSQPQHF; DNA: TGTGCCAGCTCTACCCAGAGTCAGCCCCAGCATTTT
J: TRBJ2-7; size: NA; D: NA; V: TRBV5-4; CDR3: CASSLDRRRTYEQYF; DNA: TGTGCCAGCAGCTTGGATCGACGGCGTACCTACGAGCAGTACTTC
J: TRBJ2-7; size: once; D: NA; V: TRBV9; CDR3: CASSVESGYEQYF; DNA: TGTGCCAGCAGCGTAGAATCGGGGTACGAGCAGTACTTC
J: TRBJ1-2; size: NA; D: TRBD1; V: TRBV19; CDR3: CASSRQGRNYGYTF; DNA: TGTGCCAGTAGCCGACAGGGACGGAACTATGGCTACACCTTC
J: TRBJ2-5; size: NA; D: TRBD2; V: TRBV19; CDR3: CASSYGTSGTQETQYF; DNA: TGTGCCAGTAGTTATGGGACTAGCGGGACCCAAGAGACCCAGTACTTC
J: TRBJ1-2; size: NA; D: NA; V: TRBV4-3; CDR3: CASSQVETVGDTQGNTF; DNA: TGCGCCAGCAGCCAAGTAGAAACGGTAGGCGACACCCAGGGAAACACCTTC
J: TRBJ2-7; size: NA; D: NA; V: TRBV25-1; CDR3: CASSDSQLGTVYEQYF; DNA: TGTGCCAGCAGTGATTCGCAACTTGGGACGGTCTACGAGCAGTACTTC
J: TRBJ1-3; size: once; D: TRBD1; V: TRBV11-3; CDR3: CASSYGQGLLNTIYF; DNA: TGTGCCAGCAGCTACGGACAGGGGCTCTTAAACACCATATATTTT
J: TRBJ2-5; size: NA; D: TRBD2; V: TRBV9; CDR3: CASSVGASGGLETQYF; DNA: TGTGCCAGCAGCGTTGGGGCTAGCGGGGGTCTGGAGACCCAGTACTTC
J: TRBJ2-5; size: once; D: TRBD2; V: TRBV7-2; CDR3: CASSGLAGHQETQYF; DNA: TGTGCCAGCAGCGGACTAGCGGGGCACCAAGAGACCCAGTACTTC
J: TRBJ2-1; size: NA; D: NA; V: TRBV7-2; CDR3: CASSLDSASYNEQFF; DNA: TGTGCCAGCAGCTTAGACAGTGCTTCCTACAATGAGCAGTTCTTC
J: TRBJ1-2; size: NA; D: NA; V: TRBV13; CDR3: CASSPRDTVNYLGYTF; DNA: TGTGCCAGCAGCCCTCGGGACACTGTCAACTATTTGGGCTACACCTTC
J: TRBJ2-5; size: NA; D: TRBD2; V: TRBV4-1; CDR3: CASSQDRGSGGFRETRYF; DNA: TGCGCCAGCAGCCAAGATCGGGGTAGCGGGGGCTTCAGGGAGACCCGGTACTTC
J: TRBJ2-1; size: NA; D: TRBD1; V: TRBV7-2; CDR3: CASSLQPGQIYNEQFF; DNA: TGTGCCAGCAGCCTACAGCCGGGACAGATCTACAATGAGCAGTTCTTC
J: TRBJ2-1; size: NA; D: NA; V: TRBV11-3; CDR3: CASSLRRNNEQFF; DNA: TGTGCCAGCAGCTTAAGGAGGAACAATGAGCAGTTCTTC
J: TRBJ2-5; size: few; D: NA; V: TRBV9; CDR3: CASSVETQYF; DNA: TGTGCCAGCAGCGTAGAGACCCAGTACTTC
J: TRBJ2-7; size: NA; D: TRBD2; V: TRBV13; CDR3: CASSLGLASGFSYEQYF; DNA: TGTGCCAGCAGCTTAGGTCTAGCTAGCGGGTTCTCCTACGAGCAGTACTTC
J: TRBJ2-3; size: once; D: NA; V: TRBV10-2; CDR3: CASSEPLHLLAFTDTQYF; DNA: TGCGCCAGCAGTGAGCCACTCCACCTACTAGCTTTCACAGATACGCAGTATTTT
J: TRBJ1-2; size: NA; D: NA; V: TRBV13; CDR3: CASSFGPLNYGYTF; DNA: TGTGCCAGCAGCTTCGGCCCCCTCAACTATGGCTACACCTTC
J: TRBJ2-1; size: NA; D: TRBD2; V: TRBV10-3; CDR3: CAISGPTGTRLNEQFF; DNA: TGTGCCATCAGTGGTCCTACCGGGACTAGGTTAAATGAGCAGTTCTTC
J: TRBJ2-7; size: NA; D: NA; V: TRBV28; CDR3: CASSPPSTYEQYF; DNA: TGTGCCAGCAGTCCCCCCAGTACCTACGAGCAGTACTTC
J: TRBJ1-1; size: NA; D: TRBD1; V: TRBV13; CDR3: CASSETGSWDTEAFF; DNA: TGTGCCAGCAGCGAGACAGGGTCATGGGACACTGAAGCTTTCTTT
J: TRBJ1-2; size: NA; D: NA; V: TRBV29-1; CDR3: CSVNRDASGYTF; DNA: TGCAGCGTGAACCGGGACGCTAGTGGCTACACCTTC
J: TRBJ2-3; size: NA; D: TRBD2; V: TRBV29-1; CDR3: CSVGAGGTRDTQYF; DNA: TGCAGCGTGGGGGCGGGGGGGACGAGAGATACGCAGTATTTT
J: TRBJ2-5; size: once; D: NA; V: TRBV5-4; CDR3: CASSLGRAGTQETQYF; DNA: TGTGCCAGCAGCTTGGGCCGGGCAGGGACCCAAGAGACCCAGTACTTC
J: TRBJ2-1; size: NA; D: TRBD2; V: TRBV7-2; CDR3: CVSQLGLAGGLYNEQFF; DNA: TGTGTTTCGCAGCTGGGACTAGCGGGGGGGCTCTACAATGAGCAGTTCTTC